This T cell receptor (beta chain) was obtained from a study of T cell changes during pregnancy in multiple sclerosis. Clones were read by immunoSEQ multiplex PCR, and TCRdb kept only the in-frame ones, dropping some. Here the sample spans under 75,000 clones, about 93% being singletons. This sequence originates from a female donor in good health, enrolled as a control in a pregnancy study. The specimen was peripheral blood, collected in the third trimester of pregnancy.

The CDR3 protein is CASSEGGGAADTQYF. CDR3 DNA: TGTGCCAGCAGTGAAGGCGGGGGGGCTGCAGATACGCAGTATTTT. The J gene is TRBJ2-3, the V gene TRBV6-4; 9 nucleotides line up with TRBD2. The CDR3 covers 15 residues. Germline trimming cut 3 bases from V and 4 bases from J; bases unmatched to any gene: 5. Germline V gene data show CDR1 as MRHNA and CDR2 as SNTAGT.